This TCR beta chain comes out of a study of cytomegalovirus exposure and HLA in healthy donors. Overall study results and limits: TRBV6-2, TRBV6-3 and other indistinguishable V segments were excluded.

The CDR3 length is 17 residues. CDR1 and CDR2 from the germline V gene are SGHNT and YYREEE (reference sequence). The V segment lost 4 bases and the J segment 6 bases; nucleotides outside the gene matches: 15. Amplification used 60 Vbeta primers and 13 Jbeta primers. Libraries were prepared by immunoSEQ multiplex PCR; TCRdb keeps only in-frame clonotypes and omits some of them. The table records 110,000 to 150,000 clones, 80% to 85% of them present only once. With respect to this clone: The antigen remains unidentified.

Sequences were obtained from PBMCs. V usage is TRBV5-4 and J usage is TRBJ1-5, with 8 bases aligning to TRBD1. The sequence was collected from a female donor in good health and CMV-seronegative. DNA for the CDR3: TGTGCCAGCAGCCCCTCTCCTGGACAGGGAATTAGTCAGCCCCAGCATTTT. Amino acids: CASSPSPGQGISQPQHF.